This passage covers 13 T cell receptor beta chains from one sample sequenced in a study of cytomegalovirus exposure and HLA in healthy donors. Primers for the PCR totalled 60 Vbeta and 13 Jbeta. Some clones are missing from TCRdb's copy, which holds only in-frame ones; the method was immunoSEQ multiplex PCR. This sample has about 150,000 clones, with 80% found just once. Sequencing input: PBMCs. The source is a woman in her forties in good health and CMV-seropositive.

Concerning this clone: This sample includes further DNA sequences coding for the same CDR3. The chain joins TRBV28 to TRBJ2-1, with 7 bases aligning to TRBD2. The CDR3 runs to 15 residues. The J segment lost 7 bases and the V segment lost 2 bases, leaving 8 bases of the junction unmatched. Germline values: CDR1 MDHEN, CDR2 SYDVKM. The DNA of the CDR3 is TGTGCCAGCAGTTTAGGGGGGAGGGCCGGTAATGAGCAGTTCTTC. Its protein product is CASSLGGRAGNEQFF. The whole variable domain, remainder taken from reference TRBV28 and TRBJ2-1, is DVKVTQSSRYLVKRTGEKVFLECVQDMDHENMFWYRQDPGLGLRLIYFSYDVKMKEKGDIPEGYSVSREKKERFSLILESASTNQTSMYLCASSLGGRAGNEQFFGPGTRLTVL.

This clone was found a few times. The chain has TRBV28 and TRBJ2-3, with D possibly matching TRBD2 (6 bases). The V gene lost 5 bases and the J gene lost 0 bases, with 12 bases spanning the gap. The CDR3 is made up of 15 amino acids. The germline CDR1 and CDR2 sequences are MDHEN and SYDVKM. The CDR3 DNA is TGTGCCAGCAGTCCCCACGGGGGTAGCACAGATACGCAGTATTTT. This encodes CASSPHGGSTDTQYF.

The CDR3 region is CASGLYLRGTGELFF. For the CDR3, the DNA is TGTGCCAGCGGCCTCTACCTCCGCGGCACCGGGGAGCTGTTTTTT. The V gene is TRBV6-5, the J gene TRBJ2-2; D is uncertain. CDR1 MNHEY and CDR2 SVGAGI come from the germline V gene. The V gene lost 8 bases and the J gene lost 4 bases, with 17 bases spanning the gap. This CDR3 region has 15 residues.

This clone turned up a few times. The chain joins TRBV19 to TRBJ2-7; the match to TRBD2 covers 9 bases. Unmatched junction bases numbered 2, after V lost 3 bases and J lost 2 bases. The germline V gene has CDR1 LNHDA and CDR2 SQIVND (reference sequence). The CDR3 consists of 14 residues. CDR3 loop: CASSISGGAYEQYF. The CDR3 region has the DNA TGTGCCAGTAGTATTAGCGGGGGAGCCTACGAGCAGTACTTC.

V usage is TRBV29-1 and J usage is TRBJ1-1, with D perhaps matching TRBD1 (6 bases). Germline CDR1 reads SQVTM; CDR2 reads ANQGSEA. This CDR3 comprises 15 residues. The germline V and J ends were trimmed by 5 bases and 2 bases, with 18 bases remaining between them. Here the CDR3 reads CSVFPGEQGNTEAFF. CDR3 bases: TGCAGCGTTTTTCCGGGCGAACAGGGTAACACTGAAGCTTTCTTT.

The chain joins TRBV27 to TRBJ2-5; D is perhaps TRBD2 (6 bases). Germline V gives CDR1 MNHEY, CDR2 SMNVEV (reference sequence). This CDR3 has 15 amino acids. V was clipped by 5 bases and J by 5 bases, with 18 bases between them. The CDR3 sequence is CASSLLEGRRETQYF. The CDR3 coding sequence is TGTGCCAGCAGTCTACTCGAAGGGAGGAGGGAGACCCAGTACTTC.

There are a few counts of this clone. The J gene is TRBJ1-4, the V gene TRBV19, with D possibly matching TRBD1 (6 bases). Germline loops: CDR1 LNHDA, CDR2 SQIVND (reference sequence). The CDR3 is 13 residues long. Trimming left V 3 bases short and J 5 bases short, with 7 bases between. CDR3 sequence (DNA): TGTGCCAGTAGTATCCAGGGGAATGAAAAACTGTTTTTT. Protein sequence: CASSIQGNEKLFF.

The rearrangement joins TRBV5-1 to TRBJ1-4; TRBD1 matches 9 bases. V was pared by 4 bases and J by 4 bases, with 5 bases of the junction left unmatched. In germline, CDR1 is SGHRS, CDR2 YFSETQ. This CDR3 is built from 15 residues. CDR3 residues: CASSAGDRVNEKLFF. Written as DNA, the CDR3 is TGCGCCAGCAGCGCAGGGGACAGGGTTAATGAAAAACTGTTTTTT.

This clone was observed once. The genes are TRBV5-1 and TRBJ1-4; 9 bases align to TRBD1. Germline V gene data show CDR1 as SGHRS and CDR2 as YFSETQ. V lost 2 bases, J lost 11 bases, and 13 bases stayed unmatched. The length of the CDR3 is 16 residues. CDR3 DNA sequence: TGCGCCAGCAGCTTAAGAGCTCCGGGACAGGGTGACAAACTGTTTTTT. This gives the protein CASSLRAPGQGDKLFF. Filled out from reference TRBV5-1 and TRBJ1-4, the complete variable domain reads KAGVTQTPRYLIKTRGQQVTLSCSPISGHRSVSWYQQTPGQGLQFLFEYFSETQRNKGNFPGRFSGRQFSNSRSEMNVSTLELGDSALYLCASSLRAPGQGDKLFFGSGTQLSVL.

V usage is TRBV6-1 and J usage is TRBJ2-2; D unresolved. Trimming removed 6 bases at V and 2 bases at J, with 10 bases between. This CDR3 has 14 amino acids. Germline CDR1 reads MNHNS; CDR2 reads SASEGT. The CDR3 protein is CASRVRLNTGELFF. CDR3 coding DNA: TGTGCCAGCAGGGTCCGACTTAACACCGGGGAGCTGTTTTTT.

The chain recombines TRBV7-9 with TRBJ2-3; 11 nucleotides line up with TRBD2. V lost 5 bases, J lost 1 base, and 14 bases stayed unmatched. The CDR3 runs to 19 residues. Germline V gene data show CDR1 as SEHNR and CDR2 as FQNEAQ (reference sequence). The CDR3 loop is CASSPARASGRWGTDTQYF. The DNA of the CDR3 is TGTGCCAGCAGCCCGGCGAGGGCTAGCGGGAGGTGGGGCACAGATACGCAGTATTTT.

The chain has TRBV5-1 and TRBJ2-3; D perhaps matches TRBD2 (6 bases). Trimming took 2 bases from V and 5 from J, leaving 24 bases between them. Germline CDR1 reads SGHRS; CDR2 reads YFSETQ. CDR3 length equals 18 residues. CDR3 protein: CASSFSMVEGARGDTQYF. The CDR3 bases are TGCGCCAGCAGCTTTTCCATGGTGGAGGGAGCACGGGGAGATACGCAGTATTTT.

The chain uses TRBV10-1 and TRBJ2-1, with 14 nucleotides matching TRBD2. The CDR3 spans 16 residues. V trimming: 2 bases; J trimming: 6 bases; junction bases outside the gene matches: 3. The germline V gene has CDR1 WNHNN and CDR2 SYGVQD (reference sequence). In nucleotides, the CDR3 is TGCGCCAGCAGTGAGGGACTAGCGGGAGGTTTCAATGAGCAGTTCTTC. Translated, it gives CASSEGLAGGFNEQFF.